This TCR beta chain was sequenced during a study of blood T cell repertoires in COVID-19. Study-level background: The United States, Italy and Spain were the sources of the acute and convalescent COVID-19 samples.

The protocol was immunoSEQ multiplex PCR, while the TCRdb copy is restricted to in-frame clones and leaves out a portion. Here the sample spans approximately 70,000 clones, roughly two thirds being singletons. Categorization into cohorts depended on clinical history that participants reported. This receptor was obtained from a woman in her sixties or seventies who had been exposed to COVID-19. Sequencing was performed on PBMCs or T cells enriched from blood (not recorded which).

CDR3 in DNA: TGTGCCAGCTCACCGAGGGTAGACACTGAAGCTTTCTTT. This encodes CASSPRVDTEAFF. The V and J genes are TRBV18 and TRBJ1-1; D not resolved. This CDR3 has 13 amino acids. Trimming stripped 3 bases from V and 3 bases from J, with 8 bases between. Germline values: CDR1 KGHSH, CDR2 LQKENI.